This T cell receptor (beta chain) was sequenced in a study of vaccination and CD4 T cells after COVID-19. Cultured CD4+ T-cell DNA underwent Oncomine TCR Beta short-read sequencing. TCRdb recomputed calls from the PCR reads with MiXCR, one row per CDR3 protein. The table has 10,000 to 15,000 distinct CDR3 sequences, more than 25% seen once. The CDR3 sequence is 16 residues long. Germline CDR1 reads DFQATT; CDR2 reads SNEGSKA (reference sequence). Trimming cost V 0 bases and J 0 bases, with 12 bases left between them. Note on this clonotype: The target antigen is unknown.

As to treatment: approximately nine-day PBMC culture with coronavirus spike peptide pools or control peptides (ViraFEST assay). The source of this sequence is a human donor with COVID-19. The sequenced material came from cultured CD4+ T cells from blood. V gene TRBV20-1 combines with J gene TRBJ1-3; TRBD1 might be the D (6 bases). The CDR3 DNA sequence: TGCAGTGCTAGAGAATTGACAGGAAACTCTGGAAACACCATATATTTT. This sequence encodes CSARELTGNSGNTIYF.